These T cell receptor beta chains were read from a single sample in a study of beta chain features in type 1 diabetes. Profiling relied on immunoSEQ multiplex PCR, and the TCRdb table lists in-frame clones only, not all of them. The sample carries about 400,000 clones, around an eighth recorded once. The sample comprised naive CD4+ T cells from blood. The receptors were gathered from a woman between 18 and 29 years old with type 1 diabetes. The conserved cysteine and the conserved F or W are not part of the CDR3 here. Each record gives: V gene, J gene, CDR3 length, CDR3 protein.

TRBV7-8	TRBJ1-5	14	ASSAAGTVINQPQH
TRBV6-6	TRBJ2-5	12	ATKRGGGAGTQY
TRBV5-1	TRBJ2-7	10	ASSPGGYEQY
TRBV9	TRBJ1-1	13	ASSVGYRGNTEAF
TRBV2	TRBJ2-3	12	ASIRGGATDTQY
TRBV9	TRBJ2-5	15	ASSVGRGGGSQETQY
TRBV4-3	TRBJ1-5	14	ASSQDTWESNQPQH
TRBV28	TRBJ2-7	11	ATHRDSPYEQY
TRBV19	TRBJ2-1	12	ASSPTGSYNEQF
TRBV19	TRBJ2-4	14	ASSIGGEGARDIQY
TRBV30	TRBJ2-7	14	AWSWAPAPAGYEQY
TRBV7-6	TRBJ1-6	10	ASSMQGSPLH
TRBV6-1	TRBJ2-4	12	ASRAPSGGNIQY
TRBV4-3	TRBJ2-3	12	ASSQGSYTDTQY
TRBV13	TRBJ2-3	14	ASSFPEGRAADTQY
TRBV6-6	TRBJ1-5	12	ATAAAGSNQPQH
TRBV7-9	TRBJ1-5	13	ASSVTGQGNQPQH
TRBV11-1	TRBJ2-2	15	ASSAPFRQGDTGELF
TRBV7-2	TRBJ1-5	13	ASSLGHRGGQPQH
TRBV4-1	TRBJ2-7	13	ASSQGKTGTYEQY
TRBV29-1	TRBJ1-4	9	SGQEREKLF
TRBV2	TRBJ1-2	9	ATGQGLGYT
TRBV2	TRBJ1-2	13	ASSEGTGLIDGYT
TRBV28	TRBJ2-1	10	ASSPRGARQF
TRBV7-2	TRBJ1-1	13	ASSPRTGLNTEAF
TRBV6-5	TRBJ2-5	13	ASSYTDTSGAPQY
TRBV28	TRBJ2-4	14	ASTTGGAGAKNIQY
TRBV12-5	TRBJ1-1	13	ASGLILQGYTEAF
TRBV9	TRBJ2-2	11	ATGGANTGELF
TRBV7-7	TRBJ2-1	15	ASSLGQGPSSYNEQF
TRBV7-9	TRBJ1-2	12	ASSLARGTHGYT
TRBV5-4	TRBJ2-2	13	ASSTGTGGTGELF
TRBV7-2	TRBJ2-7	12	ASSLESGIYEQY
TRBV4-3	TRBJ2-3	14	ASSQRQGPSTDTQY
TRBV4-1	TRBJ2-7	14	ASSQGGRILSYEQY
TRBV5-4	TRBJ2-3	15	ASSLKTTGTSTDTQY
TRBV15	TRBJ1-5	10	ATSRDSQPQH
TRBV6-5	TRBJ1-6	14	ASSYSSRGYNSPLH
TRBV14	TRBJ2-5	11	ASSPVSSSAQY
TRBV5-1	TRBJ2-1	9	ASSLSGEQF